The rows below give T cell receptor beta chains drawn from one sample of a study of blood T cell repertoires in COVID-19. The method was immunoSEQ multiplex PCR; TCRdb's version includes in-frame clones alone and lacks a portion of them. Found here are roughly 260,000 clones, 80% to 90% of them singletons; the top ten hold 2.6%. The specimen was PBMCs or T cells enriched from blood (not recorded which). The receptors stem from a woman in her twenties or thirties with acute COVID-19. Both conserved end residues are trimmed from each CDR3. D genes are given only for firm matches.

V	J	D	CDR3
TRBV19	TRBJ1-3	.	ASSEGTGGNTIY
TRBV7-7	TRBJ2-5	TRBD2	ASSLGLAQETQY
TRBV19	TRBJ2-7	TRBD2	ASSSLAGPIYEQY
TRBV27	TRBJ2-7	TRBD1	ASSLGQGAAYEQY
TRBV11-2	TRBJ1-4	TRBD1	ASSFWTGSNEKLF
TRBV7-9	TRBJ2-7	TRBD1	ASSLTTGATEQY
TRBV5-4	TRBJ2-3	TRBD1	ASSKLTGGTDTQY
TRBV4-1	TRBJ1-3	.	ASSQSGGTLNRDTIY
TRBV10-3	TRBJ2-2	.	AISGSADSARVNTGELF
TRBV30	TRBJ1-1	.	AWSVQMNTEAF
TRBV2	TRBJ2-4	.	ASSEEGGTLNIQY
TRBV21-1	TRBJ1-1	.	ASSKRSPGLLEDTEAF
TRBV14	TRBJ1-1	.	ASSQDWGEEAF
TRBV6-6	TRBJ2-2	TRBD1	ASKITGGTGELF
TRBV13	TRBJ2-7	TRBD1	ASSPTPGQGPKRVYEQY
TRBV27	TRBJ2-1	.	ASSLGLGGNEQF
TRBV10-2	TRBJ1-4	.	ASSRFTGTDEKLF
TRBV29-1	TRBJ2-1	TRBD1	SGGTGYNEQF
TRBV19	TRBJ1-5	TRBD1	ASWDRDSFPSNQPQH
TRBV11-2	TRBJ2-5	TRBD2	ASSPPGLAQETQY
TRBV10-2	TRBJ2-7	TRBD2	ASSERVAGGLEQY
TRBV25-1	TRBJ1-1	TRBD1	ASSETGVTEAF
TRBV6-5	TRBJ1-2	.	ASRGGFGYT
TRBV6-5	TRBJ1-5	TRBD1	ASRPRTGRNQPQH
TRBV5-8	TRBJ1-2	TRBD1	ASSLIQGAVYGYT
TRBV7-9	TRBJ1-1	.	ASSPGRVPSGTEAF
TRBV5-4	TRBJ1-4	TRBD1	ASSLQGQEKLF
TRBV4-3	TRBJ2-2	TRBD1	ASSQDATGGTGELF
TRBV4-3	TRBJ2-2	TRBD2	ASSQGGAGGPSGELF
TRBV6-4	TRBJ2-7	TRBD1	ASRTQTGGPRIYEQY
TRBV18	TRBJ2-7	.	ASSPGPENQGQY
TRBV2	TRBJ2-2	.	ASTGNTGELF
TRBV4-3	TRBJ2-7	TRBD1	ASSHSTGGTYEQY
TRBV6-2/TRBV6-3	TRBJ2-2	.	ASSLGGQRNGELF
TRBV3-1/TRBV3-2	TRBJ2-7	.	ASSQDRGTYEQY
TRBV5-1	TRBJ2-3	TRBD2	ASSHQRGPTDTQY
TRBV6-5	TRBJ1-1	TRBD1	ASSTGAEAF
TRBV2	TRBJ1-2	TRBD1	ASSEHPGQVSNYGYT
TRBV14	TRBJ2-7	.	ASSQGRNGYEQY
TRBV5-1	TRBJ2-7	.	ASSPRGGSRSYEQY
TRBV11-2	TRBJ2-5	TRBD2	ASSSRLAGGPETQY
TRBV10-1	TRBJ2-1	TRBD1	ASSAGQWGNEQF
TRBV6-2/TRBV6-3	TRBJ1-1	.	ASSPYVEATMNTEAF
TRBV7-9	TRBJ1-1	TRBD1	ASSSHAGTGGDSDTEAF
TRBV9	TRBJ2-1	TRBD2	ASSFTQTGGPLNEQF
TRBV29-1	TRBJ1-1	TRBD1	SVEDVQGQTEAF
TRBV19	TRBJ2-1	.	ASSQGRGGPNEQF
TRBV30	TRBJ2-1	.	AWSGWGGVAQTYNEQF
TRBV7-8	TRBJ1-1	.	ASSLLEGAEAF
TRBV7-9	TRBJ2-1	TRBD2	ASSPFRGTRNEQF
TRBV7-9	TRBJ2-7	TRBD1	ASTPTGYEQY
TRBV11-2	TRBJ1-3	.	ASSLEGTGSGNTIY
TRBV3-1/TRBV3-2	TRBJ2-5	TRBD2	ASSQEEGRAGGQETQY
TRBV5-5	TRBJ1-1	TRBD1	ASRVRDSPSQAF
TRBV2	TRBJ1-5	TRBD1	ASSHGQGGEPQH
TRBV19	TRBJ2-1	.	ASSTAYNEQF
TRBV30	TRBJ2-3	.	AWSGGSSTDTQY